The next 23 T cell receptor beta chains were all read from a single sample in a study of cytomegalovirus exposure and HLA in healthy donors. This PCR relied on a set of 60 Vbeta primers and 13 Jbeta primers. TCRdb keeps only in-frame clones here, not all; method: immunoSEQ multiplex PCR. The table lists nearly 110,000 clones, 75% of them singletons, with 2% to 2.5% in the top ten. Specimen: PBMCs. These receptors all stem from a middle-aged man in good health and CMV-seronegative.

Of note for this clone: A junction boundary mismatches the germline segment, possibly from a read error. The sample has other DNA sequences that encode this CDR3 too. This sequence joins TRBV7-9 and TRBJ1-1; TRBD1 aligns across 8 bases. CDR1 is SEHNR, CDR2 FQNEAQ, per germline (reference sequence). CDR3 length: 18 amino acids. In nucleotides, the CDR3 is TGTGCCAGCAGCTATCGACAGGGGTCCAATTTTCCGAACACTGAGGCTTTCTTT. Amino acid sequence: CASSYRQGSNFPNTEAFF.

This chain joins TRBV5-1 and TRBJ2-5; 11 bases align to TRBD2. The J segment lost 3 bases and the V segment lost 5 bases, leaving 3 bases of the junction unmatched. CDR1 SGHRS and CDR2 YFSETQ come from the germline V gene. This CDR3 is 14 amino acids long. The CDR3 loop is CASRGGLAEETQYF. Here the CDR3 DNA reads TGCGCCAGCAGGGGGGGACTAGCGGAAGAGACCCAGTACTTC.

The CDR3 nucleotides are TGTGCCAGTACGGTCCGAAATCAGCCCCAGCATTTT. Translating it yields CASTVRNQPQHF. J is TRBJ1-5 and V is TRBV19; D is uncertain. V lost 7 bases and J lost 4, with 8 bases in between. This CDR3 contains 12 residues. Germline values: CDR1 LNHDA, CDR2 SQIVND (reference sequence).

This clone was found once. The V gene is TRBV5-6, the J gene TRBJ1-2; D perhaps matches TRBD1 (6 bases). V was shortened by 2 bases and J by 2 bases, with 13 bases between the two germline ends. In germline, CDR1 is SGHDT, CDR2 YYEEEE. This CDR3 is built from 15 residues. CDR3 sequence: CASSLRDTSNYGYTF. CDR3 nucleotide sequence: TGTGCCAGCAGCTTACGGGACACTTCCAACTATGGCTACACCTTC.

V and J are TRBV9 and TRBJ2-7; TRBD1 matches at 8 bases. After removal of 0 bases from V and 4 bases from J, the junction contained 3 bases not matched to a gene. Germline CDR1 SGDLS, CDR2 YYNGEE. The CDR3 consists of 14 residues. In DNA, the CDR3 is TGTGCCAGCAGCGTAGCCCAGGGGGCGTACGAGCAGTACTTC. Its protein is CASSVAQGAYEQYF.

The chain carries TRBV19 and TRBJ2-2; 8 bases map to TRBD1. Trimming removed 10 bases from V and 6 bases from J; junction bases left unmatched: 7. This CDR3 has 13 residues. Germline assignment: CDR1 LNHDA and CDR2 SQIVND (reference sequence). In DNA form, the CDR3 reads TGTGCCACCTCGACAGGGGAGGCCGGGGAGCTGTTTTTT. It yields the protein CATSTGEAGELFF.

The V and J genes are TRBV7-9 and TRBJ1-2, with no clear D. Trimming cost V 5 bases and J 4 bases, with 11 bases left between them. The CDR3 consists of 13 residues. Looked up from germline, CDR1 is SEHNR and CDR2 is FQNEAQ (reference sequence). CDR3 sequence reads: CASSVSGSYGYTF. For the CDR3, the DNA is TGTGCCAGCAGCGTCAGTGGCAGCTATGGCTACACCTTC.

This clone has more than one count but fewer than ten. V usage is TRBV6-6 and J usage is TRBJ1-4, with TRBD1 matching over 9 bases. V lost 6 bases, J lost 11 bases, and 13 bases stayed unmatched. In germline, CDR1 is MNHNY, CDR2 SVGAGI (reference sequence). The CDR3 covers 15 residues. CDR3 sequence reads: CASRRDRDGGEKLFF. In DNA form, the CDR3 reads TGTGCCAGCAGAAGGGACAGGGACGGCGGGGAGAAACTGTTTTTT.

This clone appeared once. The rearrangement links TRBV27 to TRBJ2-5; possibly TRBD2 for D (6 bases). V was clipped by 2 bases and J by 5 bases, with 12 bases between them. CDR3 length equals 14 residues. In germline, CDR1 is MNHEY, CDR2 SMNVEV (reference sequence). CDR3 sequence reads: CASSLTVGGETQYF. CDR3 in DNA: TGTGCCAGCAGTTTAACGGTAGGAGGGGAGACCCAGTACTTC.

This chain connects TRBV7-2 to TRBJ1-2; 7 bases match TRBD1. V gave up 1 base and J gave up 8 bases; unmatched junction bases: 4. The CDR3 sequence is 13 residues long. The V gene's germline CDR1 is SGHTA and CDR2 FQGNSA. The CDR3, as DNA: TGTGCCAGCAGCTTAGGAAGGGGGCAAGGCTACACCTTC. Encoded protein: CASSLGRGQGYTF. The full variable domain, with the rest looked up from reference TRBV7-2 and TRBJ1-2, is GAGVSQSPSNKVTEKGKDVELRCDPISGHTALYWYRQSLGQGLEFLIYFQGNSAPDKSGLPSDRFSAERTGGSVSTLTIQRTQQEDSAVYLCASSLGRGQGYTFGSGTRLTVV.

The rearrangement uses TRBV5-4 and TRBJ2-5; 7 bases align to TRBD2. The germline V gene encodes CDR1 SGHNT and CDR2 YYREEE (reference sequence). The CDR3 totals 15 residues. Trimming cost V 3 bases and J 5 bases; bases outside gene matches: 10. In DNA, the CDR3 is TGTGCCAGCAGCTCCACCGAGACTAGCTGGGAGACCCAGTACTTC. Its translation: CASSSTETSWETQYF.

The gene calls are TRBV7-9 and TRBJ1-2; 9 nucleotides line up with TRBD1. The junction had 18 bases not matched to a gene; V was cut back by 4 bases and J by 6 bases. Germline V gene sequence: CDR1 SEHNR, CDR2 FQNEAQ (reference sequence). The CDR3 totals 18 residues. The CDR3 loop reads CASSSPIGQGSYGNGYTF. DNA for the CDR3: TGTGCCAGCAGCTCTCCCATCGGACAGGGGAGTTATGGTAATGGCTACACCTTC.

V usage is TRBV11-2 and J usage is TRBJ1-2; no definite D call. Between the trimmed V and J ends, which lost 2 bases and 8 bases, there was a span of 6 bases. This CDR3 has 11 residues. In germline, CDR1 is SGHAT, CDR2 FQNNGV. The CDR3 spells CASSLREGYTF. The CDR3 DNA reads TGTGCCAGCAGCTTACGAGAAGGCTACACCTTC.

The table lists this clone with a count of one. V and J are TRBV2 and TRBJ2-3; TRBD2 agrees at 9 bases. Germline trimming cut 6 bases from V and 2 bases from J; bases unmatched to any gene: 9. The CDR3 contains 16 residues. The V gene's germline CDR1 is SNHLY and CDR2 FYNNEI. The CDR3 reads CASSPGTSLNTDTQYF. CDR3 DNA: TGTGCCAGCAGCCCTGGGACTAGCTTAAACACAGATACGCAGTATTTT.

CDR3 protein: CASSPSSRAPYEQYF. The CDR3 DNA sequence: TGTGCCAGCAGCCCATCTTCCAGGGCACCCTACGAGCAGTACTTC. This chain links TRBV14 with TRBJ2-7, with D tentatively TRBD1 (5 bases). Germline V gene data show CDR1 as SGHDN and CDR2 as FVKESK. V lost 4 bases to trimming and J lost 2 bases, with 15 bases between them. The length of the CDR3 is 15 residues.

This clone came up a few times. The gene calls are TRBV11-2 and TRBJ1-2; D unresolved. V lost 5 bases and J 5 bases, leaving 15 bases between the germline ends. Per germline, CDR1 SGHAT and CDR2 FQNNGV. CDR3 length: 14 amino acids. The CDR3 reads CASSPQEGLYGYTF. In DNA form, the CDR3 reads TGTGCCAGCAGCCCCCAGGAGGGTTTGTATGGCTACACCTTC.

The rearrangement joins TRBV9 to TRBJ1-1; D might be TRBD1 (6 bases). The V gene's germline CDR1 is SGDLS and CDR2 YYNGEE. The CDR3 spans 13 residues. V lost 0 bases, J lost 3 bases, and 6 bases lay in between. CDR3 coding DNA: TGTGCCAGCAGCGTAGACAGGGACACTGAAGCTTTCTTT. It specifies CASSVDRDTEAFF. The full variable domain, its missing parts supplied by reference TRBV9 and TRBJ1-1, is DSGVTQTPKHLITATGQRVTLRCSPRSGDLSVYWYQQSLDQGLQFLIQYYNGEERAKGNILERFSAQQFPDLHSELNLSSLELGDSALYFCASSVDRDTEAFFGQGTRLTVV.

The gene calls are TRBV5-6 and TRBJ2-7, with 7 nucleotides matching TRBD2. CDR3 size: 15 residues. CDR1 and CDR2 from the germline V gene are SGHDT and YYEEEE. V dropped 2 bases and J dropped 3; count of bases not matched to a gene: 8. The CDR3 DNA reads as TGTGCCAGCAGCTTTGGCGGCGGGGGTCTCTACGAGCAGTACTTC. This gives the protein CASSFGGGGLYEQYF.

The CDR3 here is CASSLGEVTEAFF. The CDR3 DNA is TGCGCCAGCAGCTTGGGGGAGGTCACTGAAGCTTTCTTT. The V gene is TRBV5-1, the J gene TRBJ1-1, with D uncertain. The CDR3 covers 13 residues. The germline V gene encodes CDR1 SGHRS and CDR2 YFSETQ. The V and J ends lost 0 bases and 4 bases respectively, with 7 bases between them.

Concerning this clone itself: The same CDR3 is also encoded by other DNA sequences in this sample. CDR3 coding DNA: TGTGCCAGCAGTTACTCCGGGGGCACAGATACGCAGTATTTT. Translation gives CASSYSGGTDTQYF. The chain carries TRBV6-5 and TRBJ2-3; D perhaps matches TRBD2 (5 bases). V lost 0 bases and J lost 1, with 5 bases in between. The CDR3 sequence is 14 residues long. Germline V gene sequence: CDR1 MNHEY, CDR2 SVGAGI.

This rearrangement joins TRBV19 to TRBJ2-5, with D possibly being TRBD1 (6 bases). The CDR3 is made up of 13 amino acids. The V end was cut by 5 bases, the J end by 4 bases, with 11 bases between. Germline V gene data show CDR1 as LNHDA and CDR2 as SQIVND (reference sequence). CDR3 region: CASSGDRRETQYF. DNA of the CDR3: TGTGCCAGTAGTGGCGACAGGAGAGAGACCCAGTACTTC.

V and J are TRBV6-5 and TRBJ1-3, with D unresolved. The CDR3 sequence is 15 residues long. V dropped 2 bases and J dropped 4 bases, with 12 bases sitting between them. Germline V CDR1 and CDR2: MNHEY, SVGAGI. CDR3 sequence: CASSYRGSAGNTIYF. In DNA, the CDR3 is TGTGCCAGCAGTTACCGAGGTTCGGCAGGAAACACCATATATTTT.

This chain connects TRBV5-1 to TRBJ1-1; D ambiguous. The CDR3 totals 16 residues. V lost 0 bases and J lost 3, with 15 bases in between. Germline CDR1 reads SGHRS; CDR2 reads YFSETQ. The CDR3 nucleotides read TGCGCCAGCAGCTTGGAAGGTCCGGGAAGGGACACTGAAGCTTTCTTT. It codes for CASSLEGPGRDTEAFF.